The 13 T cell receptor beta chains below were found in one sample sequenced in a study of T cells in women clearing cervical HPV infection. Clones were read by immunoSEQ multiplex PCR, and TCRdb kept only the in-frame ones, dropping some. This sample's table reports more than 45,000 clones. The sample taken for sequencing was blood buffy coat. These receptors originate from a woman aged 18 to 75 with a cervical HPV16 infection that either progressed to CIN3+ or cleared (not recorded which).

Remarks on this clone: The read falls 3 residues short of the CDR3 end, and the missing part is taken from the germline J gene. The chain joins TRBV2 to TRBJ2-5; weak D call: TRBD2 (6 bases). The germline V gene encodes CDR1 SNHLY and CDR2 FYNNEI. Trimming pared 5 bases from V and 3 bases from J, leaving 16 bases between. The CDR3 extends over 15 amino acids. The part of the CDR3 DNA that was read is TGTGCCAGCAGTCCCCGGACTATGCCCAAAGAGACC. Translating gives CASSPRTMPKET. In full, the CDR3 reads CASSPRTMPKETQYF.

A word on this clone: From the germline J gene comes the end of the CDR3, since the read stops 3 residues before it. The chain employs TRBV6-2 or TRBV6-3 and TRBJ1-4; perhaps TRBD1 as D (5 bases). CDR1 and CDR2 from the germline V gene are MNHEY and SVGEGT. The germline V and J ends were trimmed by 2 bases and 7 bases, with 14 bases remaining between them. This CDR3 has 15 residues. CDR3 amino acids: CASSYGGLRGEKLFF. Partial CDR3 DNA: TGTGCCAGCAGTTACGGGGGACTACGGGGTGAAAAA.

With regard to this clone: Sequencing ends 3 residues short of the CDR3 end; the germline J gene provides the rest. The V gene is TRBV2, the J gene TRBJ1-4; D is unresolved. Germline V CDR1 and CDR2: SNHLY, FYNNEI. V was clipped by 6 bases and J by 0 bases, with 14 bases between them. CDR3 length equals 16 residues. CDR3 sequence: CASSQDTLATNEKLFF. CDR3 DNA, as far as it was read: TGTGCCAGCAGCCAGGATACACTGGCAACTAATGAAAAA.

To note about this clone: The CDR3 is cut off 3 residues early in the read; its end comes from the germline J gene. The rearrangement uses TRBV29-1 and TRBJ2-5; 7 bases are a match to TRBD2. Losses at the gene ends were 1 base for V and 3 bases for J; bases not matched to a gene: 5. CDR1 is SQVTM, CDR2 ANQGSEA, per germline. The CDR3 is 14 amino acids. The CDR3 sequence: CSVEAGLRKETQYF. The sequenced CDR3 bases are TGCAGCGTTGAAGCGGGACTAAGAAAAGAGACC.

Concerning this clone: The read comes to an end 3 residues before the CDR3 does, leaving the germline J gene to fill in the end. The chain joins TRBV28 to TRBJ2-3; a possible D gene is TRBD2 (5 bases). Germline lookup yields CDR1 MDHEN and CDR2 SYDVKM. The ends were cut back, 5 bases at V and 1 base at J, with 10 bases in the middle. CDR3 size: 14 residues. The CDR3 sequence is CASSDLAGTDTQYF. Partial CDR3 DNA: TGTGCCAGCAGTGATCTAGCCGGCACAGATACG.

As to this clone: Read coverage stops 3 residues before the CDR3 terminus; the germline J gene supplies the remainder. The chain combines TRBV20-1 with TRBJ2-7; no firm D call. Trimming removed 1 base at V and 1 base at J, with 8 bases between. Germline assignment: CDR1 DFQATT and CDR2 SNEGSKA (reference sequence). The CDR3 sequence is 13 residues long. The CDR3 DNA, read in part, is TGCAGTGCTAGAGGAGGCAGTTCCTACGAG. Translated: CSARGGSSYE. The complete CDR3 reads CSARGGSSYEQYF.

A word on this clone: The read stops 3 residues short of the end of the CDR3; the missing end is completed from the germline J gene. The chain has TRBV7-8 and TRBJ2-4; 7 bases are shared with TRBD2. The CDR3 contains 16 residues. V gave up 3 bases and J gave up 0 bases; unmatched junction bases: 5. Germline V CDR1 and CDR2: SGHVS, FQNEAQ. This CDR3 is CASSLLADIAKNIQYF. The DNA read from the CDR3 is TGTGCCAGCAGCTTGCTAGCGGATATAGCCAAAAACATT.

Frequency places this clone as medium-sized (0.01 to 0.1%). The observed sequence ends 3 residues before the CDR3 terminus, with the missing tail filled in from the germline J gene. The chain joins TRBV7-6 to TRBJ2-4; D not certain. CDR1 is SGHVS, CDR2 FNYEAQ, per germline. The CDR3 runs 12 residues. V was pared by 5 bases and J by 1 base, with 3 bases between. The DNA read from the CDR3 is TGTGCCAGCAGCCCTGCCAAAAACATT. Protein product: CASSPAKNI. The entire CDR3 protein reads CASSPAKNIQYF.

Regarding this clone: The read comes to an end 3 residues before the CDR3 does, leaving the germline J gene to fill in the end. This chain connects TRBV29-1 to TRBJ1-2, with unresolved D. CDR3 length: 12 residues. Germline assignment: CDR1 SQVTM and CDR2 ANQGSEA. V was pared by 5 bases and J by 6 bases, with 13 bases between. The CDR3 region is CSVWQAPDGYTF. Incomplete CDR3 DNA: TGCAGCGTTTGGCAGGCTCCGGATGGC.

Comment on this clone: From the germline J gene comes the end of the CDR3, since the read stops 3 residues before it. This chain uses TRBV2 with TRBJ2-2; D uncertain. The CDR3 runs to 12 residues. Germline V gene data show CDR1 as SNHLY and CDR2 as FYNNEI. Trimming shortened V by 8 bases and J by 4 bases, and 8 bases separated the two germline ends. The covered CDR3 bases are TGTGCCAGCGGCGGTTTCACCGGGGAG. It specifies CASGGFTGE. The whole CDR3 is CASGGFTGELFF.

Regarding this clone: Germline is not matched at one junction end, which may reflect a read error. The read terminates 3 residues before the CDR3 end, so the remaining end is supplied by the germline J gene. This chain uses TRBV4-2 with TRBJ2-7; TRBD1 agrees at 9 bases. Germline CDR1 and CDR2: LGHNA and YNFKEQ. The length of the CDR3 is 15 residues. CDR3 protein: CASSQELRTGDEQYF. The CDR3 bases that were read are TGCGCCAGCAGCCAAGAACTCCGGACAGGGGACGAG.

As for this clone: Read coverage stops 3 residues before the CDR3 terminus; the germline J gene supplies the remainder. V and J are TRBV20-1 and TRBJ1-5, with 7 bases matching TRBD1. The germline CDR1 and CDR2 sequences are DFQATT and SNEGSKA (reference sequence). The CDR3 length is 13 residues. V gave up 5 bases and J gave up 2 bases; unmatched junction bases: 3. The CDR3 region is CSADTGGNQPQHF. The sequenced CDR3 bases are TGCAGTGCTGATACAGGGGGCAATCAGCCC.

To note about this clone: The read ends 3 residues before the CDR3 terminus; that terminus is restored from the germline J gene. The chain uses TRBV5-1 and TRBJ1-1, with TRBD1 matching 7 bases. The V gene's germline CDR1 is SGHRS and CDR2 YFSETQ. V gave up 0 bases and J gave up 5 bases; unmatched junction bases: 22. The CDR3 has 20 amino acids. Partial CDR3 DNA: TGCGCCAGCAGCTTGGGGTCACCTCGGACAGGAACGAGGTCAACGACTGAA. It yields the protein CASSLGSPRTGTRSTTE. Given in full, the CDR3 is CASSLGSPRTGTRSTTEAFF.